These T cell receptor beta chains were read from a single sample in a study of T-cell reconstitution after alpha-beta-depleted transplantation in children. TCRdb ran MiXCR on the PCR reads and lists one entry per CDR3 protein. Here the sample spans around 300,000 distinct CDR3 sequences, roughly 7.8% being singletons. Specimen: peripheral blood, collected 360 days after TCRalphabeta/CD19-depleted stem cell transplant. These TCRs come from a female patient aged 2 to 10 who had a stem cell transplant for Fanconi anemia, so the T cells may come from the graft donor. The CDR3 runs from the conserved cysteine through the conserved F or W. D genes are given only for firm matches. Clone size is stated in some rows and not others, as once, few, many or a class when expanded.

D gene	J gene	clone size	V gene	CDR3 protein	CDR3 DNA
.	TRBJ2-3	few	TRBV11-2	CASSFDRGNTQYF	TGTGCCAGCAGCTTTGATCGGGGGAATACGCAGTATTTT
.	TRBJ2-7	many	TRBV3-1	CASSQVGTSYEQYF	TGTGCCAGCAGCCAAGTTGGAACGTCCTACGAGCAGTACTTC
.	TRBJ1-4	many	TRBV28	CASSPQGTNEKLFF	TGTGCCAGCAGTCCACAGGGTACTAATGAAAAACTGTTTTTT
.	TRBJ2-7	.	TRBV7-9	CASSLSDEQYF	TGTGCCAGCAGCTTATCGGACGAGCAGTACTTC
TRBD1	TRBJ1-1	many	TRBV5-1	CASSWRDRGLNTEAFF	TGCGCCAGCAGCTGGAGGGACAGGGGCTTGAACACTGAAGCTTTCTTT
.	TRBJ1-1	.	TRBV2	CASDRVGYTEAFF	TGTGCCAGCGATAGAGTGGGATACACTGAAGCTTTCTTT
.	TRBJ2-7	many	TRBV29-1	CSVENFGRPYEQYF	TGCAGCGTTGAAAACTTTGGGAGACCCTACGAGCAGTACTTC
TRBD2	TRBJ2-7	many	TRBV28	CATSGRYYEQYF	TGTGCAACTAGCGGGAGGTACTACGAGCAGTACTTC
.	TRBJ1-5	many	TRBV20-1	CSARGDRGLFPNQPQHF	TGCAGTGCTAGAGGGGATAGGGGCCTCTTCCCCAATCAGCCCCAGCATTTT
TRBD2	TRBJ2-1	many	TRBV7-3	CASSLAGEKSEQFF	TGTGCCAGCAGCTTAGCGGGAGAGAAATCTGAGCAGTTCTTC
.	TRBJ1-6	.	TRBV7-8	CASSRRRDSPLHF	TGTGCCAGCAGCCGCAGACGGGATTCACCCCTCCACTTT
.	TRBJ2-3	many	TRBV28	CASSLYGSTDTQYF	TGTGCCAGCAGTTTATACGGAAGCACAGATACGCAGTATTTT
.	TRBJ2-7	many	TRBV7-9	CASSPVAIDEQYF	TGTGCCAGCAGCCCTGTCGCGATTGACGAGCAGTACTTC
TRBD2	TRBJ2-1	.	TRBV18	CASSPPQGGSYNEQFF	TGTGCCAGCTCACCACCTCAGGGAGGGTCCTACAATGAGCAGTTCTTC
.	TRBJ2-2	once	TRBV7-7	CASSNIGTGELFF	TGTGCTAGCAGCAACATAGGAACCGGGGAGCTGTTTTTT
TRBD1	TRBJ1-5	.	TRBV27	CASSSGGLYQPQHF	TGTGCCAGCAGTTCAGGGGGCCTCTATCAGCCCCAGCATTTT
.	TRBJ2-3	many	TRBV12-3/TRBV12-4	CASRRGIADTQYF	TGTGCCAGCAGGAGAGGGATCGCAGATACGCAGTATTTT
TRBD2	TRBJ2-5	.	TRBV7-7	CARVGGRGETQYF	TGTGCCAGGGTCGGCGGGAGAGGAGAGACCCAGTACTTC
TRBD1	TRBJ2-3	many	TRBV12-3/TRBV12-4	CASRPTGVSDTQYF	TGTGCCAGCAGACCGACAGGGGTTTCAGATACGCAGTATTTT
.	TRBJ2-3	many	TRBV25-1	CASSPDSGRLTDTQYF	TGTGCCAGCAGTCCTGATTCGGGACGGCTCACAGATACGCAGTATTTT
.	TRBJ1-3	many	TRBV5-1	CASSVGQGNTIYF	TGCGCCAGCAGCGTTGGGCAGGGGAACACCATATATTTT
TRBD1	TRBJ2-3	many	TRBV2	CASSDARTGRTDTQYF	TGTGCCAGCAGTGATGCCCGGACAGGGAGGACAGATACGCAGTATTTT
.	TRBJ1-2	many	TRBV20-1	CSAKRGGYTF	TGCAGTGCTAAGCGAGGTGGCTACACCTTC
.	TRBJ2-7	few	TRBV7-2	CASSVAAAYEQYF	TGTGCCAGCAGCGTAGCAGCGGCCTACGAGCAGTACTTC
.	TRBJ2-2	many	TRBV6-5	CASRSLDGPTSTGELFF	TGTGCCAGCAGATCACTTGACGGTCCCACCTCCACCGGGGAGCTGTTTTTT
.	TRBJ2-7	few	TRBV20-1	CSASRQVVREQYF	TGCAGTGCTAGTCGACAGGTCGTAAGGGAGCAGTACTTC
.	TRBJ2-2	many	TRBV13	CASSPDAPNTGELFF	TGTGCCAGCAGCCCGGACGCCCCGAACACCGGGGAGCTGTTTTTT
TRBD2	TRBJ2-7	many	TRBV5-1	CASSLGLAGGLDEQYF	TGCGCCAGCAGCTTGGGACTAGCGGGAGGGCTCGACGAGCAGTACTTC
TRBD2	TRBJ2-7	many	TRBV4-1	CASSQNVQRELVDEQYF	TGCGCCAGCAGCCAGAACGTCCAGCGGGAGTTGGTGGACGAGCAGTACTTC
.	TRBJ1-5	.	TRBV7-8	CASSLVGGLNQPQHF	TGTGCCAGCAGCTTAGTTGGGGGGCTCAATCAGCCCCAGCATTTT
.	TRBJ1-6	few	TRBV2	CASSEARGGYSPLHF	TGTGCCAGCAGTGAAGCGCGAGGGGGTTATTCACCCCTCCACTTT
TRBD2	TRBJ2-5	many	TRBV5-1	CASSGLLSGGGRETQYF	TGCGCCAGCAGCGGCCTTCTATCGGGGGGAGGTCGAGAGACCCAGTACTTC
.	TRBJ2-1	many	TRBV5-1	CASNYAAGNEQFF	TGCGCCAGCAACTATGCTGCAGGAAATGAGCAGTTCTTC